These 6 T cell receptor beta chains were sequenced from one sample in a study of vaccination and CD4 T cells after COVID-19. These receptors' targets are unknown. The Oncomine TCR Beta short-read assay sequenced DNA from cultured CD4+ T cells. TCRdb re-called the PCR reads with MiXCR, one entry per CDR3 protein. This table has just over 14,000 distinct CDR3 sequences, more than 45% appearing once. Described treatment: approximately nine-day PBMC culture with coronavirus spike peptide pools or control peptides (ViraFEST assay). Sequencing input: CD4+ T cells from blood, cultured in vitro. These receptors came from a human donor who had recovered from COVID-19.

The chain couples TRBV6-1 to TRBJ2-1; tentatively, D is TRBD1 (6 bases). Germline lookup yields CDR1 MNHNS and CDR2 SASEGT. CDR3 length: 17 residues. Trimming cost V 4 bases and J 6 bases, with 22 bases left between them. CDR3 region: CASSGTRGSGPGNEQFF. DNA of the CDR3: TGTGCCAGCAGTGGCACTAGGGGGTCGGGGCCGGGCAATGAGCAGTTCTTC.

This clonotype turned up a few times. The rearrangement uses TRBV19 and TRBJ1-1, with 9 bases lining up with TRBD1. CDR1 and CDR2 from the germline V gene are LNHDA and SQIVND (reference sequence). J lost 6 bases, V lost 6 bases, and 8 bases had no gene match. The CDR3 has 14 amino acids. CDR3 DNA sequence: TGTGCCAGTAGCTGGGACAGGGTTATGCCTGAAGCTTTCTTT. Amino acids: CASSWDRVMPEAFF.

This clonotype was observed a few times. This chain links TRBV11-2 with TRBJ1-2, with D unresolved. V lost 5 bases, J lost 0 bases, and 10 bases lay in between. The germline gives CDR1 SGHAT, CDR2 FQNNGV. The CDR3 runs to 14 residues. The CDR3 coding sequence is TGTGCCAGCAGCCCGGAGTTAGCTAACTATGGCTACACCTTC. Translation: CASSPELANYGYTF.

In regard to this clonotype: At one boundary the junction diverges from the germline segment, which might be a read error. This chain joins TRBV6-1 and TRBJ1-1; D possibly corresponds to TRBD1 (5 bases). The germline CDR1 and CDR2 sequences are MNHNS and SASEGT. CDR3 size: 13 residues. CDR3 sequence (DNA): TGTGCCATCAGTGATCTCAGGGACACTGAAGCTTTCTTT. Translating it yields CAISDLRDTEAFF.

V usage is TRBV7-9 and J usage is TRBJ1-4; D unresolved. The CDR3 totals 14 residues. V lost 3 bases and J lost 0, with 5 bases in between. The germline V gene has CDR1 SEHNR and CDR2 FQNEAQ (reference sequence). In nucleotides, the CDR3 is TGTGCCAGCAGCTTTTCTGCAACTAATGAAAAACTGTTTTTT. As protein: CASSFSATNEKLFF.

The V call is TRBV20-1, the J call TRBJ1-2; 11 bases line up with TRBD1. This CDR3 comprises 14 residues. CDR1 and CDR2 (germline): DFQATT, SNEGSKA (reference sequence). Trimming removed 1 base from V and 7 bases from J; junction bases left unmatched: 5. CDR3 sequence: CSARVGQGASGYTF. The DNA of the CDR3 is TGCAGTGCTAGAGTAGGACAGGGGGCATCTGGCTACACCTTC.